The subject of this entry is one T cell receptor beta chain. The CDR3 is 13 amino acids. In germline, CDR1 is ENHRY, CDR2 SYGVKD. V dropped 8 bases and J dropped 3; count of bases not matched to a gene: 5. PCR employed 60 Vbeta and 13 Jbeta primers. Using immunoSEQ multiplex PCR, the repertoire was profiled, and TCRdb retains in-frame clones only, with some absent. The data contain 250,000 to 300,000 clones, 84% of them singletons. The data originate from a study of cytomegalovirus exposure and HLA in healthy donors. This chain links TRBV10-3 with TRBJ2-7; 9 bases agree with TRBD1. This clonotype originated in a woman aged 35 to 49 in good health and CMV-seropositive. Specimen: PBMCs. Written as DNA, the CDR3 is TGTGCCATCTCCGGGACAGGGAACTACGAGCAGTACTTC. It codes for CAISGTGNYEQYF.